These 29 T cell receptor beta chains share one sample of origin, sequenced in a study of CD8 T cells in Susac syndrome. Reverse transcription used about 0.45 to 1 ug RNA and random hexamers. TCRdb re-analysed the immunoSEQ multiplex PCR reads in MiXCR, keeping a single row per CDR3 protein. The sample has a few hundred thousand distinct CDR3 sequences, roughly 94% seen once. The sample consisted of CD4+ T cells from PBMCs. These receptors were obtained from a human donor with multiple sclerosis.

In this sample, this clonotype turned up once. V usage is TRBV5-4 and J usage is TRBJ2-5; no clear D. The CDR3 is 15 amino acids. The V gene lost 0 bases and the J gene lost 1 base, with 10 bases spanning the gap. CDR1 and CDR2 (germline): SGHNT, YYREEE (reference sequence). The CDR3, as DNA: TGTGCCAGCAGCTTGGAGGCAGACCCCCAAGAGACCCAGTACTTC. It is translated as CASSLEADPQETQYF.

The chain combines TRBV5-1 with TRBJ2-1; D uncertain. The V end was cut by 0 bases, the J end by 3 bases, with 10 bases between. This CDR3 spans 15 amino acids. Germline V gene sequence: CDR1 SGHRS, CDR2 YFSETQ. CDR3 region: CASSLDGTNYNEQFF. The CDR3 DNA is TGCGCCAGCAGCTTGGATGGAACCAACTACAATGAGCAGTTCTTC.

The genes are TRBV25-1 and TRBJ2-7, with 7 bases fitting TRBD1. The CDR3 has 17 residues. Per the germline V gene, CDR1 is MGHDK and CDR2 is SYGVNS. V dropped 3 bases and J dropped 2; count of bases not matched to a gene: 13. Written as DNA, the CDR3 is TGTGCCAGCAGTGAGAGAGGGGGCTGGCTTGGGGCCTACGAGCAGTACTTC. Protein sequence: CASSERGGWLGAYEQYF.

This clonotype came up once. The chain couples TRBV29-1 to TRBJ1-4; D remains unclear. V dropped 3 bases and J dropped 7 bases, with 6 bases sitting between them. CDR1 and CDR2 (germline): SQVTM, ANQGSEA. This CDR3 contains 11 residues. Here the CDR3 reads CSVDQSEKLFF. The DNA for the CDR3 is TGCAGCGTTGATCAGAGTGAAAAACTGTTTTTT.

CDR3 sequence (DNA): TGTGCCAGCAGCGAAGACAGTCCCAATGAGCAGTTCTTC. This translates into CASSEDSPNEQFF. The chain uses TRBV7-9 and TRBJ2-1; D possibly corresponds to TRBD1 (5 bases). The V gene's germline CDR1 is SEHNR and CDR2 FQNEAQ (reference sequence). V was trimmed by 5 bases and J by 6 bases, leaving 11 bases between them. CDR3 length: 13 residues. Full variable domain (rest looked up from reference TRBV7-9 and TRBJ2-1): DTGVSQNPRHKITKRGQNVTFRCDPISEHNRLYWYRQTLGQGPEFLTYFQNEAQLEKSRLLSDRFSAERPKGSFSTLEIQRTEQGDSAMYLCASSEDSPNEQFFGPGTRLTVL.

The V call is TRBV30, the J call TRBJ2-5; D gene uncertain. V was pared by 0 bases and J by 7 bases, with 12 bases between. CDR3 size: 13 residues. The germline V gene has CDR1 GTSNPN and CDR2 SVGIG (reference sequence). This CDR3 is CAWSVLWGRTQYF. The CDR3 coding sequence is TGTGCCTGGAGTGTACTGTGGGGTCGGACCCAGTACTTC. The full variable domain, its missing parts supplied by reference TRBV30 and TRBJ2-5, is SQTIHQWPATLVQPVGSPLSLECTVEGTSNPNLYWYRQAAGRGLQLLFYSVGIGQISSEVPQNLSASRPQDRQFILSSKKLLLSDSGFYLCAWSVLWGRTQYFGPGTRLLVL.

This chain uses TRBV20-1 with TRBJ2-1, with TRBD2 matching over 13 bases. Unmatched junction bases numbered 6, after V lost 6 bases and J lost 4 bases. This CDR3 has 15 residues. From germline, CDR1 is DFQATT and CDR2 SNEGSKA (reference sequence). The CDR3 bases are TGCAGTGCCGCGACTAGCGGGGGGCCTTACAATGAGCAGTTCTTC. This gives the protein CSAATSGGPYNEQFF.

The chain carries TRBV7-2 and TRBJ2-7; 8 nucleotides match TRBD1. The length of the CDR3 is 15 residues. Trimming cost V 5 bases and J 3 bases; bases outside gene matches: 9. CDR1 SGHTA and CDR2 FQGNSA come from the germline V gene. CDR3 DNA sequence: TGTGCCAGCAGCCTGATGACAGGGGCCAGCTACGAGCAGTACTTC. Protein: CASSLMTGASYEQYF.

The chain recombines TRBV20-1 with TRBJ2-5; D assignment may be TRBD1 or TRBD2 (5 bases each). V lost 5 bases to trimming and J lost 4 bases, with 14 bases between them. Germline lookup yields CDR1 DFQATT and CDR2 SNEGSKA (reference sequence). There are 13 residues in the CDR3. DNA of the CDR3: TGCAGTGCTCTCCGGGACCATCCAGAGACCCAGTACTTC. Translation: CSALRDHPETQYF.

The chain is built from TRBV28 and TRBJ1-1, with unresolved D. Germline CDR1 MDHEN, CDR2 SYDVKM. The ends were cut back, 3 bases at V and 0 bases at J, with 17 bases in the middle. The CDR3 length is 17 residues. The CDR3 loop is CASSFRGRAEMNTEAFF. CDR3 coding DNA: TGTGCCAGCAGTTTCCGTGGGCGCGCGGAAATGAACACTGAAGCTTTCTTT.

CDR3 protein: CASSFLLETQYF. CDR3 nucleotides: TGTGCCAGCAGCTTCCTTCTGGAGACCCAGTACTTC. The J gene is TRBJ2-5, the V gene TRBV7-2; D gene ambiguous. The CDR3 runs to 12 residues. Germline loops: CDR1 SGHTA, CDR2 FQGNSA. Trimming removed 3 bases from V and 5 bases from J, with 7 bases in between.

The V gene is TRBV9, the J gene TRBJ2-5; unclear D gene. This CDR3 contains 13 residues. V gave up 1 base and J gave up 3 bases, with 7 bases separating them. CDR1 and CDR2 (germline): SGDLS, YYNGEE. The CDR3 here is CASSVRSEETQYF. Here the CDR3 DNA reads TGTGCCAGCAGCGTAAGGAGTGAAGAGACCCAGTACTTC.

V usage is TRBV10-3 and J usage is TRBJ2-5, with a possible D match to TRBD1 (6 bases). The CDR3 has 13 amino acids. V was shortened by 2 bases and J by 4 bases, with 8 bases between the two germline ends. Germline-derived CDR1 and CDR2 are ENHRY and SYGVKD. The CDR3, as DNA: TGTGCCATCAGTGAGGGACAGCGAGAGACCCAGTACTTC. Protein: CAISEGQRETQYF.

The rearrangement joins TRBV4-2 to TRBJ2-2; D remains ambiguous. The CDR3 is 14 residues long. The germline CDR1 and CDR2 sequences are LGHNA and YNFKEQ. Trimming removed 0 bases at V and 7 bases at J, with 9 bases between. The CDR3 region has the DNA TGTGCCAGCAGCCAAGAGAATTGGGACGGGGAGCTGTTTTTT. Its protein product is CASSQENWDGELFF.

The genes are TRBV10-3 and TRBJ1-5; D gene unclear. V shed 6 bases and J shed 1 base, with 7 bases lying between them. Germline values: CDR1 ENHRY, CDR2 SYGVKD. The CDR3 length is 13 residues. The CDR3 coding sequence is TGTGCCATCAGGAAGGACAGCAATCAGCCCCAGCATTTT. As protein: CAIRKDSNQPQHF.

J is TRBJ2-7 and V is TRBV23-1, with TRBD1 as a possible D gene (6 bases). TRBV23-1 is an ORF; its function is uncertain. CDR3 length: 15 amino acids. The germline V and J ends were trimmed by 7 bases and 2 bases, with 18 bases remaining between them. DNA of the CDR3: TGCGCCAGCACCCTGCCTGGGACACACACCTACGAGCAGTACGTC. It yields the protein CASTLPGTHTYEQYV.

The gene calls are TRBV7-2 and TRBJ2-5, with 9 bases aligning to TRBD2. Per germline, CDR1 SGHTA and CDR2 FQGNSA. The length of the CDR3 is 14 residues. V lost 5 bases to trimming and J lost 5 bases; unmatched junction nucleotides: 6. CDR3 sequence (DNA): TGTGCCAGCAGCCCCGGGGGACTAGCTGAGACCCAGTACTTC. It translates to CASSPGGLAETQYF. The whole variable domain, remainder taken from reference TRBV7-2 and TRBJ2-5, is GAGVSQSPSNKVTEKGKDVELRCDPISGHTALYWYRQSLGQGLEFLIYFQGNSAPDKSGLPSDRFSAERTGGSVSTLTIQRTQQEDSAVYLCASSPGGLAETQYFGPGTRLLVL.

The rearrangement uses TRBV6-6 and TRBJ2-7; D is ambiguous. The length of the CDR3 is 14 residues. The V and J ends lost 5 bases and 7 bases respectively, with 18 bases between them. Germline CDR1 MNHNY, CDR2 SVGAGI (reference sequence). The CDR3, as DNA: TGTGCCAGCAGTACCCCTGGAAGGGCCGGTGAGCAGTACGTC. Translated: CASSTPGRAGEQYV.

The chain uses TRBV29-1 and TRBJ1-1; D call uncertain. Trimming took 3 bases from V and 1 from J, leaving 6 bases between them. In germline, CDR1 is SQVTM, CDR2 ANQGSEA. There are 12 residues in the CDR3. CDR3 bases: TGCAGCGTTGACGACGGGAACACTGAAGCTTTCTTT. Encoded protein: CSVDDGNTEAFF.

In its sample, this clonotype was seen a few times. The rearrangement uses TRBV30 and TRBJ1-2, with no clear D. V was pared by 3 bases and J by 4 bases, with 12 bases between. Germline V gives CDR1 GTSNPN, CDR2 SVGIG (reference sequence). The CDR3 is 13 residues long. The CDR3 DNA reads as TGTGCCTGGAGCCCCGGCCAATTCTATGGCTACACCTTC. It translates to CAWSPGQFYGYTF. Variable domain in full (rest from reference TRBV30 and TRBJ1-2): SQTIHQWPATLVQPVGSPLSLECTVEGTSNPNLYWYRQAAGRGLQLLFYSVGIGQISSEVPQNLSASRPQDRQFILSSKKLLLSDSGFYLCAWSPGQFYGYTFGSGTRLTVV.

CDR3 in amino acids: CSGYRQGGGYTF. The DNA of the CDR3 is TGCAGCGGTTATAGGCAGGGTGGGGGCTACACCTTC. The rearrangement uses TRBV29-1 and TRBJ1-2, with a weak D call TRBD1 (5 bases). Trimming removed 7 bases from V and 8 bases from J, with 17 bases in between. Per germline, CDR1 SQVTM and CDR2 ANQGSEA. This CDR3 contains 12 residues.

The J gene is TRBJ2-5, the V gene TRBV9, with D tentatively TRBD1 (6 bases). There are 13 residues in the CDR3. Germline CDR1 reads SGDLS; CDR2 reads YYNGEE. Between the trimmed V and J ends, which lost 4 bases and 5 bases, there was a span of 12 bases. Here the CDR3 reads CASSRTVFETQYF. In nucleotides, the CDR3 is TGTGCCAGCAGCAGGACAGTTTTTGAGACCCAGTACTTC.

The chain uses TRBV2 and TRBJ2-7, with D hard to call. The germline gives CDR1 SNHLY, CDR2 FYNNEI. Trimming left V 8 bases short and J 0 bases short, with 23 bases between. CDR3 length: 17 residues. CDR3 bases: TGTGCCAGCGCCCCAAGGGCCGGTTTCCCCCACTCCTACGAGCAGTACTTC. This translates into CASAPRAGFPHSYEQYF.

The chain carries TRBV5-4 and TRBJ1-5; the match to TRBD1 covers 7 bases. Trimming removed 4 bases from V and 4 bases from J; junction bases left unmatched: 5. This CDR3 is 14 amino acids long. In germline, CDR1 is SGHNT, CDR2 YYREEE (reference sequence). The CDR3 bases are TGTGCCAGCAGCCGCCGGGACAGTAATCAGCCCCAGCATTTT. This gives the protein CASSRRDSNQPQHF.

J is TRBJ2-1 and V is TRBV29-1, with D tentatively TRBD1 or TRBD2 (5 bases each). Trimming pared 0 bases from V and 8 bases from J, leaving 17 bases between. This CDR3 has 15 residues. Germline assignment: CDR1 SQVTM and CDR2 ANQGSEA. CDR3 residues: CSVEEGLPRVDEQFF. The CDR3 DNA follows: TGCAGCGTTGAAGAAGGACTGCCCAGGGTCGATGAGCAGTTCTTC.

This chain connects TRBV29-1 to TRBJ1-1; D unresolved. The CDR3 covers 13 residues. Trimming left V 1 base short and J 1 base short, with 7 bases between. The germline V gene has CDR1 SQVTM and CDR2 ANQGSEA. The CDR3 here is CSVEVQANTEAFF. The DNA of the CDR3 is TGCAGCGTTGAAGTCCAAGCGAACACTGAAGCTTTCTTT.

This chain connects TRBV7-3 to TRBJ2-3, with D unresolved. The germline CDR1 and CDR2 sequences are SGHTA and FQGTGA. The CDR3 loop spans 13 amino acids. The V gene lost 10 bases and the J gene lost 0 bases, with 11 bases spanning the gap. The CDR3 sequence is CATKGPSTDTQYF. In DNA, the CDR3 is TGTGCCACGAAAGGGCCTAGCACAGATACGCAGTATTTT.

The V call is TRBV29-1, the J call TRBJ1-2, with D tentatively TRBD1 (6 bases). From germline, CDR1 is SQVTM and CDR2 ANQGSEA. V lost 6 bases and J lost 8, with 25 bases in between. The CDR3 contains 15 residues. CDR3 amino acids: CSVRAGAGAGGGYTF. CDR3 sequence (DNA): TGCAGCGTCCGGGCTGGGGCAGGGGCTGGAGGGGGCTACACCTTC. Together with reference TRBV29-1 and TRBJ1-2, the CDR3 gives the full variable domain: SAVISQKPSRDICQRGTSLTIQCQVDSQVTMMFWYRQQPGQSLTLIATANQGSEATYESGFVIDKFPISRPNLTFSTLTVSNMSPEDSSIYLCSVRAGAGAGGGYTFGSGTRLTVV.

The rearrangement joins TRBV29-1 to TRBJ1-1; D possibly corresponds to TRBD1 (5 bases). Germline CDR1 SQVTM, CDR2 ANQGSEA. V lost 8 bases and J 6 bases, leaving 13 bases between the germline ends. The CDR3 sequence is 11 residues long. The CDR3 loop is CSTGTIPEAFF. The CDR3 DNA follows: TGCAGCACAGGTACGATTCCTGAAGCTTTCTTT.